The subject of this entry is one TCR beta chain. What it binds is not known. At deep level, the assay was performed. Clones were sequenced by immunoSEQ multiplex PCR, and TCRdb holds only the in-frame ones, with some missing. The table has some 1 million clones, 65% to 75% seen once. The data stem from a study of shared clonotypes between healthy human individuals. Study context: Each donor had three CD4 naive, three CD4 memory, two CD8 naive and one CD8 memory plate.

Study conclusions and caveats: Around 5.3% of naive CD4 clonotypes were shared across several donors.

This CDR3 spans 18 amino acids. Germline V gene lookup returns CDR1 SGHAT and CDR2 FQNNGV. V lost 3 bases, J lost 4 bases, and 9 bases stayed unmatched. The donor cohort consisted entirely of Caucasian adults residing in Nashville, Tennessee. This receptor was identified in a man aged 18-30 years in good health. The sample was memory CD4+ T cells sorted from blood. Subset in this sample: CD45RA-negative fraction. This rearrangement joins TRBV11-2 to TRBJ2-2, with 12 bases fitting TRBD2. In nucleotides, the CDR3 is TGTGCCAGCAGCTTGGTCGCTAGCGGGGGGGCAAGCACCGGGGAGCTGTTTTTT. Its protein product is CASSLVASGGASTGELFF.